The 8 T cell receptor beta chains in this list originate from one sample, sequenced in a study of a mutant IDH1 vaccine in newly diagnosed glioma. Specified time point: week 35, safety follow-up. The investigators gave 300 ug of mutant IDH1 20-mer peptide in each vaccine dose, together with topical imiquimod. These TCRs' antigens remain unknown. Sequencing was performed with immunoSEQ multiplex PCR; in TCRdb, only in-frame clones are kept and a portion is missing. The data show approximately 44,000 clones, over 60% seen once. The sample consisted of PBMCs, taken from a glioma patient whose treatment included an IDH1 peptide vaccine. These receptor sequences come from a man aged 40-49 years with glioma.

The V call is TRBV6-5, the J call TRBJ1-4; possibly TRBD1 for D (6 bases). Germline assignment: CDR1 MNHEY and CDR2 SVGAGI. The ends were cut back, 6 bases at V and 7 bases at J, with 18 bases in the middle. The CDR3 covers 15 residues. In nucleotides, the CDR3 is TGTGCCAGCAGCCTTCAAGGGGGAGTAGGTGAAAAACTGTTTTTT. Its translation is CASSLQGGVGEKLFF.

This clone was recorded a few times. The chain recombines TRBV11-2 with TRBJ1-3; unclear D gene. V was pared by 1 base and J by 0 bases, with 10 bases between. This CDR3 contains 16 residues. Per the germline V gene, CDR1 is SGHAT and CDR2 is FQNNGV. CDR3 loop: CASSLARGNSGNTIYF. Here the CDR3 DNA reads TGTGCCAGCAGCTTAGCGCGCGGAAACTCTGGAAACACCATATATTTT.

In its sample, this clone was seen a few times. The V call is TRBV15, the J call TRBJ1-1; D remains ambiguous. Germline V gives CDR1 LNHNV, CDR2 YYDKDF (reference sequence). V lost 0 bases and J 5 bases, leaving 7 bases between the germline ends. CDR3 length: 13 amino acids. DNA of the CDR3: TGTGCCACCAGCAGAGATCGTGGGACTGAAGCTTTCTTT. Protein: CATSRDRGTEAFF.

V and J are TRBV6-5 and TRBJ1-1; D gene ambiguous. The CDR3 is 15 amino acids. CDR1 and CDR2 from the germline V gene are MNHEY and SVGAGI. V lost 2 bases and J 1 base, leaving 11 bases between the germline ends. CDR3 protein: CASSYHPRGNTEAFF. CDR3 in DNA: TGTGCCAGCAGTTACCATCCCCGTGGGAACACTGAAGCTTTCTTT.

This clone was found once. This rearrangement joins TRBV7-8 to TRBJ1-2, with D uncertain. Trimming shortened V by 0 bases and J by 0 bases, and 11 bases separated the two germline ends. CDR1 SGHVS and CDR2 FQNEAQ come from the germline V gene. This CDR3 region has 16 residues. CDR3 amino acids: CASSLALQSANYGYTF. CDR3 DNA sequence: TGTGCCAGCAGCTTAGCTCTTCAATCGGCTAACTATGGCTACACCTTC.

The chain links TRBV29-1 to TRBJ2-3; TRBD2 aligns across 8 bases. There are 17 residues in the CDR3. The germline V gene encodes CDR1 SQVTM and CDR2 ANQGSEA. Trimming cost V 4 bases and J 4 bases; bases outside gene matches: 16. As DNA, the CDR3 is TGCAGCGTTGTGGGGTATGGGGCCGGGACTAGGCCAGATACGCAGTATTTT. This sequence encodes CSVVGYGAGTRPDTQYF.

The sample holds a few counts of this clone. The gene calls are TRBV11-3 and TRBJ2-6; TRBD1 matches at 10 bases. The V segment lost 5 bases and the J segment 4 bases; nucleotides outside the gene matches: 11. The CDR3 totals 18 residues. Germline V gene sequence: CDR1 SGHNT, CDR2 YENEEA. The CDR3 nucleotides read TGTGCCAGCAGCCTAGGGGCGGGACAGGGGTCAGGGGCCAACGTCCTGACTTTC. Protein: CASSLGAGQGSGANVLTF. Together with reference TRBV11-3 and TRBJ2-6, the CDR3 gives the full variable domain: EAGVVQSPRYKIIEKKQPVAFWCNPISGHNTLYWYLQNLGQGPELLIRYENEEAVDDSQLPKDRFSAERLKGVDSTLKIQPAELGDSAVYLCASSLGAGQGSGANVLTFGAGSRLTVL.

This clone was picked up one time. The chain employs TRBV25-1 and TRBJ2-5; TRBD2 matches at 11 bases. The J call may not be correct, given that the DNA end is closer to TRBJ2-7. Germline lookup yields CDR1 MGHDK and CDR2 SYGVNS. CDR3 length: 15 residues. The CDR3 coding sequence is TGTGCCAGCACTAGCGGGAGGACAGTCTCCTACGAGCAGTACTTC. Translated: CASTSGRTVSYEQYF.